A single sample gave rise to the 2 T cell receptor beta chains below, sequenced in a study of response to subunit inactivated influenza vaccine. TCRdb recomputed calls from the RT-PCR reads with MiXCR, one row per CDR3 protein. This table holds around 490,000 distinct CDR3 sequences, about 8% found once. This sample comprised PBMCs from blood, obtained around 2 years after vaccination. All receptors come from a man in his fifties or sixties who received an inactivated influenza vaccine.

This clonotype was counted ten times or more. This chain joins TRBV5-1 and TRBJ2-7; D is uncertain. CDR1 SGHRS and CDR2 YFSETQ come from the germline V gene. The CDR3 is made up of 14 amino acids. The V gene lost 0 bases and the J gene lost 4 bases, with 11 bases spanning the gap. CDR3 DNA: TGCGCCAGCAGCTTGGAGGGTTTTCGTTACGAGCAGTACTTC. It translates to CASSLEGFRYEQYF.

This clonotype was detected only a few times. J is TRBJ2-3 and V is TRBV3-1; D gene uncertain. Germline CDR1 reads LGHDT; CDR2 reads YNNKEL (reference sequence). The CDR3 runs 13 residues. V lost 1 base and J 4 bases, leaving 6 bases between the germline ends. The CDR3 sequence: CASSQVHPDTQYF. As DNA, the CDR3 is TGTGCCAGCAGCCAAGTTCACCCAGATACGCAGTATTTT.